This T cell receptor beta chain was retrieved from a study of graft-versus-host responses after intestinal transplantation. Study-level information: Transplants were multivisceral, liver-intestinal, or isolated intestinal. Following induction with anti-thymocyte globulin, all recipients were given tacrolimus and steroids for roughly three years.

Repertoires were generated with immunoSEQ multiplex PCR, while TCRdb's copy carries only in-frame clones and drops some. The table includes about 120,000 clones, approximately 95% detected once. A remark on this clone: Antigen unknown.

The germline CDR1 and CDR2 sequences are MNHEY and SVGAGI. This CDR3 is built from 14 residues. Trimming left V 6 bases short and J 7 bases short, with 18 bases between. Regarding the study as a whole: Investigators detected GvH clones in recipient marrow, with some emerging earlier in ileum or blood. Early post-transplant HvG declines tracked with peak circulating GvH clone levels.

The sample here was unstimulated CD8+ T cells sorted from spleen or lymph node cells, taken before intestinal transplant. V gene TRBV6-5 combines with J gene TRBJ1-2; unclear D gene. The origin of this receptor is a human donor who received an intestinal transplant. The CDR3 DNA reads TGTGCCAGCAGGTCCGACCCTCTTCTACTTGGCTACACCTTC. It codes for CASRSDPLLLGYTF.